Listed below are T cell receptor beta chains from one sample, sequenced in a study of monozygotic twins with inflammatory bowel disease. TCRdb reanalyzed the 5' RACE reads, giving one entry per CDR3 protein sequence and no DNA. The sample data list 310,000 or so distinct CDR3 sequences. Source material: blood. The receptors come from a human donor with ulcerative colitis or Crohn's disease, or a healthy co-twin of an affected twin (not recorded which). CDR3s include the opening cysteine and the closing phenylalanine or tryptophan.

>15|TRBV5-1|TRBJ2-1
CASSSRQGAHDEQFF
>19|TRBV15|TRBJ2-2
CATSRPKGTSGRLTGELFF
>13|TRBV6-2/TRBV6-3|TRBJ2-7
CASSYSTVYEQYF
>14|TRBV7-9|TRBJ2-1
CASSSPGTFNEQFF
>17|TRBV7-9|TRBJ2-7
CASSNVLVGTGIEEQYF
>15|TRBV7-2|TRBJ1-1
CASSLVAALVTEAFF
>15|TRBV4-3|TRBJ1-1
CASSQKVDRDTEAFF
>16|TRBV12-3/TRBV12-4|TRBJ2-3
CASSPTSGILTDTQYF
>18|TRBV6-5|TRBJ2-1
CASSRGGSGGASYNEQFF
>16|TRBV15|TRBJ2-1
CATSRAGGNRMNEQFF
>15|TRBV5-1|TRBJ2-5
CASSLVAGYQETQYF
>15|TRBV4-1|TRBJ2-6
CASRQLGTGANVLTF
>15|TRBV20-1|TRBJ1-5
CSAHGGQNSNQPQHF
>13|TRBV5-1|TRBJ2-7
CASSPGGGYEQYF
>19|TRBV3-1|TRBJ2-3
CASSHVSGGAKSSSDTQYF
>14|TRBV10-3|TRBJ2-7
CAISESVGLYEQYF
>15|TRBV24-1|TRBJ1-5
CATSDGGGSNQPQHF
>13|TRBV5-1|TRBJ1-1
CASSSGQNTEAFF
>17|TRBV28|TRBJ1-6
CASSTTEASSYNSPLHF
>16|TRBV12-3/TRBV12-4|TRBJ2-7
CASSLLGTAFPYEQYF
>13|TRBV10-3|TRBJ2-2
CAISARLTGELFF
>16|TRBV3-1|TRBJ2-6
CASCREGLSGANVLTF
>14|TRBV25-1|TRBJ2-5
CASSEGGLRETQYF
>11|TRBV28|TRBJ1-2
CASSTAYGYTF
>15|TRBV12-3/TRBV12-4|TRBJ2-2
CASRARLAALPELFF
>16|TRBV4-3|TRBJ2-7
CASSQALTGGSYEQYF
>17|TRBV5-6|TRBJ2-7
CASSSHTTSGALSEQYF
>16|TRBV7-8|TRBJ2-2
CASTPGVGFNTGELFF
>17|TRBV11-2|TRBJ2-1
CASSLGTSGSFYNEQFF